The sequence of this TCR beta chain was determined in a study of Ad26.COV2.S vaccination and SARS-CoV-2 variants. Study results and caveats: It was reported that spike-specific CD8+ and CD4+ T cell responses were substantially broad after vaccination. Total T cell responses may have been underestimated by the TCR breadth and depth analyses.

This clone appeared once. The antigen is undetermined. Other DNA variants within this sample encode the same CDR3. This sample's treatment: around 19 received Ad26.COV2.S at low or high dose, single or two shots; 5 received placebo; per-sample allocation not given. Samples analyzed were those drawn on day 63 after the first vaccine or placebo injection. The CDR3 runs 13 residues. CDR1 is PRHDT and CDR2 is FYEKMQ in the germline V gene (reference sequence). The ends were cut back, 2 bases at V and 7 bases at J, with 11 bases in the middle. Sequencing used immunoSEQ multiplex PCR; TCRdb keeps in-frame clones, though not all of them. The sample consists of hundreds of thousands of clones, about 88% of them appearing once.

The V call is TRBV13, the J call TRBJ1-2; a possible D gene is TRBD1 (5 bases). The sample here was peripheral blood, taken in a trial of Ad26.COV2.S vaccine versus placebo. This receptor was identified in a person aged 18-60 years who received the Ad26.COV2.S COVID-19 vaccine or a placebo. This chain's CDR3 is CASSLRRGTGYTF. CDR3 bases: TGTGCCAGCAGCTTACGGCGGGGGACTGGCTACACCTTC.